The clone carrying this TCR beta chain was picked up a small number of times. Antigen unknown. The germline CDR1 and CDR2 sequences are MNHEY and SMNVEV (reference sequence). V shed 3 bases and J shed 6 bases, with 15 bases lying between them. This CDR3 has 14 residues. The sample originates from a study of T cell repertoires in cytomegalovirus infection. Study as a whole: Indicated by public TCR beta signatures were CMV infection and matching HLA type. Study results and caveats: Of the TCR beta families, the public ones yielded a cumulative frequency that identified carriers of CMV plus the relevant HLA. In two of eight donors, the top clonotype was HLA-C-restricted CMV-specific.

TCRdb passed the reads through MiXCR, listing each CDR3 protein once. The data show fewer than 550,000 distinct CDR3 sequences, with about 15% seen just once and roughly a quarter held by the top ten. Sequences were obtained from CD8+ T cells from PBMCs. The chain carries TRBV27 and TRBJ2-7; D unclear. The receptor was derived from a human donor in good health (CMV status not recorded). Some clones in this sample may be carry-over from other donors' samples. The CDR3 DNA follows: TGTGCCAGCAGTTTCGATCGGGCCTCTCCCGAGCAGTACTTC. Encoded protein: CASSFDRASPEQYF.